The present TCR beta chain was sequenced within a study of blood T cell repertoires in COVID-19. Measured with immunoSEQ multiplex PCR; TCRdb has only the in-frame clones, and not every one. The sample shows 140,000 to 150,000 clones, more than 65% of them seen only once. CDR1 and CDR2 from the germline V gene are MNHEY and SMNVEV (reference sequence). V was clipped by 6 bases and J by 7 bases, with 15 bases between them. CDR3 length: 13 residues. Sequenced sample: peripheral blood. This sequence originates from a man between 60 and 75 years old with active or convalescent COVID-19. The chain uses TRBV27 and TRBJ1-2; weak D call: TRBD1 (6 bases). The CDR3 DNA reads TGTGCCAGCAGAGGGAACAGGGTCTCTGGCTACACCTTC. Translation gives CASRGNRVSGYTF.